The 23 T cell receptor beta chains reported below all come from one sample, sequenced in a study of T cells in Graves' hyperthyroidism and ophthalmopathy. Template material for amplifying TCR beta CDR3 regions consisted of RNA transcripts. Using the HTBI primer set, a first-round RT-PCR was run on the TCR CDR3. One entry per CDR3 protein results from TCRdb running MiXCR on the multiplex PCR reads. The table has fewer than 600,000 distinct CDR3 sequences, approximately 14% seen once. The sequencing input was blood. The receptors shown here come from a woman between 18 and 30 years old with Graves' hyperthyroidism.

The chain employs TRBV20-1 and TRBJ2-7; D is perhaps TRBD2 (7 bases). Germline V lookup: CDR1 DFQATT, CDR2 SNEGSKA (reference sequence). V was shortened by 0 bases and J by 2 bases, with 17 bases between the two germline ends. The CDR3 runs 16 residues. For the CDR3, the DNA is TGCAGTGCTAGAGACTCAGGGTCGGGGGGCCCCTACGAGCAGTACTTC. Translated, it gives CSARDSGSGGPYEQYF.

The table lists this clonotype with a few counts. J is TRBJ1-1 and V is TRBV19; no clear D. The CDR3 is 13 residues long. Trimming removed 3 bases at V and 0 bases at J, with 5 bases between. Germline V gene sequence: CDR1 LNHDA, CDR2 SQIVND (reference sequence). DNA for the CDR3: TGTGCCAGTAGTATTTCAGTGAACACTGAAGCTTTCTTT. This encodes CASSISVNTEAFF. The full variable domain, with the rest looked up from reference TRBV19 and TRBJ1-1, is DGGITQSPKYLFRKEGQNVTLSCEQNLNHDAMYWYRQDPGQGLRLIYYSQIVNDFQKGDIAEGYSVSREKKESFPLTVTSAQKNPTAFYLCASSISVNTEAFFGQGTRLTVV.

The J gene is TRBJ1-1, the V gene TRBV4-1, with a tentative D call TRBD1 (6 bases). This CDR3 comprises 13 residues. Trimming stripped 1 base from V and 5 bases from J, with 8 bases between. Germline CDR1 reads MGHRA; CDR2 reads YSYEKL. The CDR3 nucleotides read TGCGCCAGCAGCCAAGGACAGGAGACTGAAGCTTTCTTT. Its translation: CASSQGQETEAFF.

J is TRBJ1-1 and V is TRBV19; D call uncertain. The CDR3 covers 10 residues. Trimming removed 11 bases at V and 5 bases at J, with 9 bases between. The germline gives CDR1 LNHDA, CDR2 SQIVND (reference sequence). CDR3 coding DNA: TGTGCCCTAGGTGGTACTGAAGCTTTCTTT. Amino acid sequence: CALGGTEAFF.

V usage is TRBV19 and J usage is TRBJ2-7; 7 nucleotides align to TRBD1. The germline V gene encodes CDR1 LNHDA and CDR2 SQIVND (reference sequence). The CDR3 has 15 amino acids. V was pared by 3 bases and J by 2 bases, with 7 bases of the junction left unmatched. CDR3 bases: TGTGCCAGTAGTATGCCGGGACAGATGGCCTACGAGCAGTACTTC. Translation: CASSMPGQMAYEQYF.

This clonotype was found many times. The V call is TRBV24-1, the J call TRBJ2-2; a possible D gene is TRBD1 (5 bases). The CDR3 totals 16 residues. From germline, CDR1 is KGHDR and CDR2 SFDVKD. V gave up 4 bases and J gave up 4 bases, with 15 bases separating them. CDR3 region: CATSDSRQRGTGELFF. In DNA form, the CDR3 reads TGTGCCACCAGTGACTCTAGACAGCGAGGCACCGGGGAGCTGTTTTTT.

This clonotype was detected only a few times. This chain uses TRBV5-1 with TRBJ2-3, with TRBD2 as a possible D gene (5 bases). Per the germline V gene, CDR1 is SGHRS and CDR2 is YFSETQ. This CDR3 has 16 residues. Trimming stripped 2 bases from V and 3 bases from J, with 16 bases between. CDR3 DNA sequence: TGCGCCAGCAGCTTCGATGGGCCCCGAGGGACAGATACGCAGTATTTT. It encodes CASSFDGPRGTDTQYF. Full variable domain (missing parts from reference TRBV5-1 and TRBJ2-3): KAGVTQTPRYLIKTRGQQVTLSCSPISGHRSVSWYQQTPGQGLQFLFEYFSETQRNKGNFPGRFSGRQFSNSRSEMNVSTLELGDSALYLCASSFDGPRGTDTQYFGPGTRLTVL.

This clonotype was detected only a few times. This may be a read error: a much more frequent sequence differs by one nucleotide. V and J are TRBV12-3 or TRBV12-4 and TRBJ1-1; D is perhaps TRBD1 (6 bases). This CDR3 is built from 16 residues. The DNA of the CDR3 is TGTGCCAGCAGTTCCCCGGGGGGGGGGGCGGTCACTGAAGCTTCCTTT. As protein: CASSSPGGGAVTEASF.

Many counts were recorded for this clonotype. The V and J genes are TRBV5-1 and TRBJ2-3; no reliable D call. The CDR3 spans 15 residues. Germline lookup yields CDR1 SGHRS and CDR2 YFSETQ. Trimming left V 0 bases short and J 6 bases short, with 14 bases between. In nucleotides, the CDR3 is TGCGCCAGCAGCTTGGCCCTGCGCAACGGGGATACGCAGTATTTT. Translated: CASSLALRNGDTQYF.

The chain is built from TRBV19 and TRBJ2-1; D gene ambiguous. This CDR3 has 14 amino acids. The V end was cut by 3 bases, the J end by 4 bases, with 10 bases between. The germline CDR1 and CDR2 sequences are LNHDA and SQIVND (reference sequence). The CDR3 is CASSMGEPYNEQFF. In nucleotides, the CDR3 is TGTGCCAGTAGTATGGGCGAGCCTTACAATGAGCAGTTCTTC.

The sample holds a few counts of this clonotype. The CDR3 reads CASSQTLDQPQHF. The CDR3 bases are TGTGCCAGCAGCCAGACACTCGATCAGCCCCAGCATTTT. The rearrangement joins TRBV7-3 to TRBJ1-5; unclear D gene. The V end lost 5 bases, the J end lost 5 bases, and 10 bases lay between the germline ends. The CDR3 totals 13 residues. Germline-derived CDR1 and CDR2 are SGHTA and FQGTGA.

The chain links TRBV4-1 to TRBJ2-2; 16 bases fit TRBD2. The CDR3 extends over 23 amino acids. The germline CDR1 and CDR2 sequences are MGHRA and YSYEKL. With 0 bases clipped from V and 1 base from J, the junction kept 14 bases outside the gene matches. The CDR3 nucleotides are TGCGCCAGCAGCCAAGATCGGGGACTAGCGGGAGGGCCCGGGCGTGAGAACACCGGGGAGCTGTTTTTT. It translates to CASSQDRGLAGGPGRENTGELFF.

For this clonotype: No conserved phenylalanine or tryptophan ends this CDR3, so it is likely a read error. The chain links TRBV12-3 or TRBV12-4 to TRBJ2-1, with D perhaps matching TRBD1 (6 bases). Trimming shortened V by 6 bases and J by 2 bases, and 11 bases separated the two germline ends. CDR3 length: 14 residues. The DNA for the CDR3 is TGTGCCAGCAGGGTGGGACAAACCTACAATGAGCAGTTCCTC. It translates to CASRVGQTYNEQFL.

The chain carries TRBV27 and TRBJ2-3; TRBD2 matches 8 bases. The CDR3 runs 14 residues. Germline lookup yields CDR1 MNHEY and CDR2 SMNVEV (reference sequence). V shed 4 bases and J 3 bases; nucleotides not matched to a gene: 3. The CDR3 loop is CASSYTSGTDTQYF. DNA for the CDR3: TGTGCCAGCAGTTATACTAGCGGAACAGATACGCAGTATTTT.

The V and J genes are TRBV12-3 or TRBV12-4 and TRBJ2-1; tentatively, D is TRBD1 (5 bases). Trimming removed 1 base at V and 4 bases at J, with 11 bases between. The CDR3 is made up of 15 amino acids. The CDR3 nucleotides read TGTGCCAGCAGTTTAGGGGGCCGGAATTACAATGAGCAGTTCTTC. This translates into CASSLGGRNYNEQFF.

The chain links TRBV11-2 to TRBJ1-3; D not certain. This CDR3 has 15 amino acids. CDR1 is SGHAT, CDR2 FQNNGV, per germline. V lost 3 bases, J lost 4 bases, and 13 bases lay in between. CDR3 in amino acids: CASSLNPTGGNTIYF. In DNA form, the CDR3 reads TGTGCCAGCAGCTTGAACCCCACGGGAGGAAACACCATATATTTT.

The genes are TRBV3-1 and TRBJ1-3; D remains unclear. Trimming stripped 1 base from V and 0 bases from J, with 10 bases between. From germline, CDR1 is LGHDT and CDR2 YNNKEL (reference sequence). This CDR3 has 16 residues. CDR3 amino acids: CASSQVVSGSGNTIYF. CDR3 in DNA: TGTGCCAGCAGCCAAGTGGTCTCAGGCTCTGGAAACACCATATATTTT. The full variable domain, its missing parts supplied by reference TRBV3-1 and TRBJ1-3, is DTAVSQTPKYLVTQMGNDKSIKCEQNLGHDTMYWYKQDSKKFLKIMFSYNNKELIINETVPNRFSPKSPDKAHLNLHINSLELGDSAVYFCASSQVVSGSGNTIYFGEGSWLTVV.

This clonotype was counted only a few times. The V call is TRBV20-1, the J call TRBJ2-3; TRBD2 might be the D (6 bases). Germline V lookup: CDR1 DFQATT, CDR2 SNEGSKA (reference sequence). V dropped 3 bases and J dropped 0 bases, with 19 bases sitting between them. This CDR3 spans 17 amino acids. The CDR3 here is CSASLRPRAGSTDTQYF. The CDR3 coding sequence is TGCAGTGCTAGTCTCCGCCCTAGGGCGGGAAGCACAGATACGCAGTATTTT.

This clonotype was recorded a few times. This chain connects TRBV15 to TRBJ2-3; D call uncertain. Trimming removed 0 bases at V and 4 bases at J, with 5 bases between. The CDR3 sequence is 13 residues long. Germline-derived CDR1 and CDR2 are LNHNV and YYDKDF (reference sequence). CDR3 bases: TGTGCCACCAGCAGAGATCCGCCAGATACGCAGTATTTT. Translating gives CATSRDPPDTQYF.

This clonotype was counted only a few times. The chain uses TRBV7-9 and TRBJ2-7, with D perhaps matching TRBD2 (5 bases). The CDR3 is made up of 15 amino acids. Trimming stripped 8 bases from V and 5 bases from J, with 22 bases between. Germline CDR1 reads SEHNR; CDR2 reads FQNEAQ (reference sequence). The CDR3 region has the DNA TGTGCCAGCGACTCAGCGGTAGGCCGGAGTCACGAGCAGTACTTC. This gives the protein CASDSAVGRSHEQYF.

Ten or more counts support this clonotype. The J gene is TRBJ1-2, the V gene TRBV6-5; D gene unclear. The CDR3 consists of 13 residues. CDR1 is MNHEY and CDR2 is SVGAGI in the germline V gene. V lost 0 bases to trimming and J lost 5 bases, with 7 bases between them. The CDR3 region is CASSYSTPYGYTF. The CDR3 DNA reads as TGTGCCAGCAGTTACTCGACACCGTATGGCTACACCTTC.

This clonotype has ten or more counts. The chain uses TRBV15 and TRBJ2-1, with D possibly being TRBD2 (5 bases). CDR1 and CDR2 from the germline V gene are LNHNV and YYDKDF (reference sequence). The CDR3 is made up of 16 amino acids. Trimming removed 9 bases from V and 5 bases from J, with 23 bases in between. The CDR3 bases are TGTGCCACAACATTCAGCAGGACTGCTAGAGACAATGAGCAGTTCTTC. The encoded protein is CATTFSRTARDNEQFF.

This clonotype was observed a handful of times. The chain has TRBV20-1 and TRBJ1-2; no definite D call. Germline loops: CDR1 DFQATT, CDR2 SNEGSKA (reference sequence). V was trimmed by 0 bases and J by 3 bases, leaving 14 bases between them. The CDR3 extends over 15 amino acids. The CDR3 bases are TGCAGTGCTAGAGATCTTGGAAGTACTTACTATGGCTACACCTTC. Protein sequence: CSARDLGSTYYGYTF.